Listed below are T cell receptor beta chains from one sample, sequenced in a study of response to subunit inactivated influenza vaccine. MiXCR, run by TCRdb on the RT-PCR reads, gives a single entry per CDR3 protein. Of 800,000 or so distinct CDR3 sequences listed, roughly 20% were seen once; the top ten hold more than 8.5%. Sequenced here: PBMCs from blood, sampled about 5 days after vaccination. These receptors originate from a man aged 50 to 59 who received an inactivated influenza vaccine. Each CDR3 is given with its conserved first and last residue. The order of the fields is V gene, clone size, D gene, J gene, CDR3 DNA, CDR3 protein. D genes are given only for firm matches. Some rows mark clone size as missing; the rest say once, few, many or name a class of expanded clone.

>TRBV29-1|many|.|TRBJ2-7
TGCAGCGCGTCATGGCAGGGGACCTACGAGCAGTACTTC
CSASWQGTYEQYF
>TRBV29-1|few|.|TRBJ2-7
TGCAGCGCGGTGGGGACCCCCGGCGAGCAGTACTTC
CSAVGTPGEQYF
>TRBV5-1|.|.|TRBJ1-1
TGCGCCAGCAGCTTGGGGGGTTGGGAAAGAGAGAACACTGAAGCTTTCTTT
CASSLGGWERENTEAFF
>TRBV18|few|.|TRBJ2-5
TGTGCCAGCTCACCACCGTTATCGGGTATCCAGTACTTC
CASSPPLSGIQYF
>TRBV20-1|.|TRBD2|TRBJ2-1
TGCAGTGCTAGTTCCGGGACTAGCTACGGCAATGAGCAGTTCTTC
CSASSGTSYGNEQFF
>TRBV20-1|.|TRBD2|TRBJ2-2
TGCAGTGCTAGGACTAGCGGGGGGGCCGAGATAACCGGGGAGCTGTTTTTT
CSARTSGGAEITGELFF
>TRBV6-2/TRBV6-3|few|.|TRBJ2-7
TGTGCCAGCAGTTACTTTATCCAGGGGCCCTACGAGCAGTACTTC
CASSYFIQGPYEQYF
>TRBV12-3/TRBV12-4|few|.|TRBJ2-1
TGTGCCAGCAGTTTTGGGACCCTAACGGGCAATGAGCAGTTCTTC
CASSFGTLTGNEQFF
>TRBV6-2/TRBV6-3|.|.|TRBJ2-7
TGTGCCAGCAGTTACTCTTATCGGGGGGCCGTCTCCTACGAGCAGTACTTC
CASSYSYRGAVSYEQYF
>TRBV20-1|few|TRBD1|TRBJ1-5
TGCAGTGCTAGGACGAGGGGACAGGAGTATAGCAATCAGCCCCAGCATTTT
CSARTRGQEYSNQPQHF
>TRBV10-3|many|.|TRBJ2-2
TGTGCCACCGCCGTGAGGGACACGGTGACCGGGGAGCTGTTTTTT
CATAVRDTVTGELFF
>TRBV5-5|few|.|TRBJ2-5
TGTGCCAGCAGCCCTGTGAGCCAAGAGACCCAGTACTTC
CASSPVSQETQYF
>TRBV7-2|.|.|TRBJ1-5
TGTGCCAGCAGCTCCAGAGCCCAGGGCTCGCCCCAGCATTTT
CASSSRAQGSPQHF
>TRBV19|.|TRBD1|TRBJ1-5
TGTGCCAGTAGTATACAACAGGGGGCTGGTAATCAGCCCCAGCATTTT
CASSIQQGAGNQPQHF
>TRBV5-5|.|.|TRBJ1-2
TGTGCCAGCAGTACCTCGACGGTGGCTAACTATGGCTACACCTTC
CASSTSTVANYGYTF
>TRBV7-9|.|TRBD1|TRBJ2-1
TGTGCCAGCAGCCCACTGGACAGGGCGTACAATGAGCAGTTCTTC
CASSPLDRAYNEQFF
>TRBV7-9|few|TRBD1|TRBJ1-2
TGTGCCAGCAGCACGGACAGGGGATACGGCTACACCTTC
CASSTDRGYGYTF
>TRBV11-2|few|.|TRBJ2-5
TGTGCCAGCAGCTGGCAGGGTGGAGAGACCCAGTACTTC
CASSWQGGETQYF
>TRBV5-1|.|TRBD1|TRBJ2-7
TGCGCCAGCAGCTTGCTGACAGGGGGAAACGAGCAGTACTTC
CASSLLTGGNEQYF
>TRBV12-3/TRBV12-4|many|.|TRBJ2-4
TGTGCCAGCAGTTCCCGGGACGCCAAAAACATTCAGTACTTC
CASSSRDAKNIQYF
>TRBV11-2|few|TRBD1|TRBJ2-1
TGTGCCAGCAGCCGTACCCTAATGGGACAGGGCCCCTACAATGAGCAGTTCTTC
CASSRTLMGQGPYNEQFF
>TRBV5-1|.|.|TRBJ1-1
TGCGCCAGCAGCCTCGGGACCCTTTCTCGGGCTGAAGCTTTCTTT
CASSLGTLSRAEAFF
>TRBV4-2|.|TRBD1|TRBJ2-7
TGTGCCAGCAGCCTCTCTTACACTACCGGGACAGGGACCGGTAGCTCCTACGAGCAGTACTTC
CASSLSYTTGTGTGSSYEQYF
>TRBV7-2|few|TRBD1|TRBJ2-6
TGTGCCAGTGACAGGGACTCTGGGGCCAACGTCCTGACTTTC
CASDRDSGANVLTF
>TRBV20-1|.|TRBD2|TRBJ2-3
TGCAGTGCTAGAGGGGCGGGGGGGCCAGTCACAGATACGCAGTATTTT
CSARGAGGPVTDTQYF
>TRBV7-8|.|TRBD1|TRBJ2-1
TGTGCCAGCAGCTTTTCGACCGGGACAGGGGTCGACGAGCAGTTCTTC
CASSFSTGTGVDEQFF
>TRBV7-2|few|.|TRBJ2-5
TGTGCCAGCAGCTTATTTGCCCGGAGGCTAGCTGGAGAGACCCAGTACTTC
CASSLFARRLAGETQYF
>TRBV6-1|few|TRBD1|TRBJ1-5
TGTGCCAGCATGACTACCGGGACAGGGCGCAATCAGCCCCAGCATTTT
CASMTTGTGRNQPQHF
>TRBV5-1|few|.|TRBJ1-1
TGCGCCAGCAGCCCAATGATGGACAAGAACACTGAAGCTTTCTTT
CASSPMMDKNTEAFF
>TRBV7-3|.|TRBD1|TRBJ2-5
TGTGCCAGCAGCTTAAGCGGGACAGGGACTTACGAGACCCAGTACTTC
CASSLSGTGTYETQYF
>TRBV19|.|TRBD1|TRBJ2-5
TGTGCCAGTAGGGATACAGGGGGCGGACAAGAGACCCAGTACTTC
CASRDTGGGQETQYF
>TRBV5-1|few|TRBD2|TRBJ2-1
TGCGCCAGCAGCTTGGGGGGGGGAAAAGATGAGCAGTTCTTC
CASSLGGGKDEQFF
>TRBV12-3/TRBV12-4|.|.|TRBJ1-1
TGTGCCAGCCTGCCCGGTCGAGGGCCATTGAACACTGAAGCTTTCTTT
CASLPGRGPLNTEAFF
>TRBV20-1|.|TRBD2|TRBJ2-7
TGCAGTGCAAAGCGGGAGGTTGACGAGCAGTACTTC
CSAKREVDEQYF
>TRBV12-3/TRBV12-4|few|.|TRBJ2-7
TGTGCCAGCAGTTTGCTCGGGGGGTACTTC
CASSLLGGYF
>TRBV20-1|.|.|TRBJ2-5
TGCAGTGCTAACCCGGGGTTCGCGGAGACCCAGTACTTC
CSANPGFAETQYF
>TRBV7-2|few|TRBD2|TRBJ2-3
TGTGCCAGCAGCGCGGGACTAGCTGATACGCAGTATTTT
CASSAGLADTQYF
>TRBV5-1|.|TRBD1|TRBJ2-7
TGCGCCAGCAGCTTGGTACCAGGGGGCGCCTACGAGCAGTACTTC
CASSLVPGGAYEQYF
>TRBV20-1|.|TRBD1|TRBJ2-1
TGCAGTGCTAGTCCTCGGGGACAGGTAAACTACAATGAGCAGTTCTTC
CSASPRGQVNYNEQFF
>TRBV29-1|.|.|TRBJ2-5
TGCAGCGTTGACGATCAGGGTTTGGAGACCCAGTACTTC
CSVDDQGLETQYF
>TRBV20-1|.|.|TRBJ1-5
TGCAGTGCTAGACCCAACAATCAGCCCCAGCATTTT
CSARPNNQPQHF
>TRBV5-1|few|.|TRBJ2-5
TGCGCCAGCAGCTTGGATGCCAGAAAAGAGACCCAGTACTTC
CASSLDARKETQYF
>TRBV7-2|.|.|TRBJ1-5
TGTGCCAGCAGCTTAGGTCAGCCTAGCAATCAGCCCCAGCATTTT
CASSLGQPSNQPQHF
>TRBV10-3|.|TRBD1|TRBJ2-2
TGTGCCATCAGTGGACAGGGTTACACCGGGGAGCTGTTTTTT
CAISGQGYTGELFF
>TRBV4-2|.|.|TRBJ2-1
TGTGCCAGCAGCCAAGATCGAAGCGGCGATGAGCAGTTCTTC
CASSQDRSGDEQFF
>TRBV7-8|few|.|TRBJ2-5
TGTGCCAGCAGATCGGGGGTATTACAAGAGACCCAGTACTTC
CASRSGVLQETQYF